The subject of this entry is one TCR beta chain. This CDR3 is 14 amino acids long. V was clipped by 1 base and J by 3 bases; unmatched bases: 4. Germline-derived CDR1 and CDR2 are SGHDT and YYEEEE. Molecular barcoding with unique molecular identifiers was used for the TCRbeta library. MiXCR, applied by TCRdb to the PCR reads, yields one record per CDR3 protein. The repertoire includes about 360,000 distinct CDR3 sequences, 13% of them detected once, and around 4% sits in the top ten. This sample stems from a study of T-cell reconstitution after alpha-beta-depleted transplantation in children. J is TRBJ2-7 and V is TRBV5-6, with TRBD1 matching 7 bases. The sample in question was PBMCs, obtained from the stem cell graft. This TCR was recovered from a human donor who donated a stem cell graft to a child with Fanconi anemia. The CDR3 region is CASSLLSGGYEQYF. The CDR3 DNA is TGTGCCAGCAGCTTGCTCTCAGGGGGCTACGAGCAGTACTTC.